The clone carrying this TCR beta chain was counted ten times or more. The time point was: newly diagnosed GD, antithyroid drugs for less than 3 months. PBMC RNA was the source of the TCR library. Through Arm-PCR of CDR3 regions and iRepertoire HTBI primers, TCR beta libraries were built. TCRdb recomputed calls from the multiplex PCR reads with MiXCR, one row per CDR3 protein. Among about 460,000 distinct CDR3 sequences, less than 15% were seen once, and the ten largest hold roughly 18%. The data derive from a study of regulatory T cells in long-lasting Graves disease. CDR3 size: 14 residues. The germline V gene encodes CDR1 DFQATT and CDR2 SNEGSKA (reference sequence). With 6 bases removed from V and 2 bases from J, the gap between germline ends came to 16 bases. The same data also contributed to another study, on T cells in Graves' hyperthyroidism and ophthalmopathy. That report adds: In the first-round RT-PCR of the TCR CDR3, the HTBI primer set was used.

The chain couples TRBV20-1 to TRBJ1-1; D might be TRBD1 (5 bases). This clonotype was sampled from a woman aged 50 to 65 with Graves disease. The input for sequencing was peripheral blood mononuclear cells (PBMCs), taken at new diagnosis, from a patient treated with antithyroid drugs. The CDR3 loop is CSARAARGNTEAFF. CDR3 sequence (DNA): TGCAGTGCCAGGGCGGCGCGTGGTAACACTGAAGCTTTCTTT.